A selection of T cell receptor beta chains follows, all from one sample in a study of T cell responses to AZD1222 COVID-19 vaccine. Repertoires were generated with immunoSEQ multiplex PCR, while TCRdb's copy carries only in-frame clones and drops some. The sample lists fewer than 70,000 clones; 80% were seen once. Source: peripheral blood, taken 28 days after the second AZD1222 dose. These receptors all stem from an adult who received the AZD1222 COVID-19 vaccine. CDR3s include the opening cysteine and the closing phenylalanine or tryptophan. Each record gives: D gene, J gene, V gene, clone size, CDR3 DNA, CDR3 protein. D genes are given only for firm matches. Part of the rows lack a size; the others show once, few, many or a class for expanded clones.

-,TRBJ2-7,TRBV11-2,once,TGTGCCAGCAGCCCCCAGGTCCTCTACGAGCAGTACTTC,CASSPQVLYEQYF
TRBD1,TRBJ1-1,TRBV18,once,TGTGCCAGCGACCGGGACAGACGTAACACTGAAGCTTTCTTT,CASDRDRRNTEAFF
TRBD2,TRBJ2-7,TRBV6-1,-,TGTGCCAGCAGTGAACTAGCGGGGTCCTCCTACGAGCAGTACTTC,CASSELAGSSYEQYF
TRBD1,TRBJ1-1,TRBV28,-,TGTGCCAGCAGAACGGGACAGATGAACACTGAAGCTTTCTTT,CASRTGQMNTEAFF
-,TRBJ2-6,TRBV3-1/TRBV3-2,-,TGTGCCAGCAGCCAAGACATGGGCTCTGGGGCCAACGTCCTGACTTTC,CASSQDMGSGANVLTF
-,TRBJ2-2,TRBV4-2,medium-sized,TGTGCCAGCAGCCAAGGACTAGACACCGGGGAGCTGTTTTTT,CASSQGLDTGELFF
-,TRBJ2-7,TRBV7-8,-,TGTGCCAGCAGACCAAGACTAGTTTACGAGCAGTACTTC,CASRPRLVYEQYF
-,TRBJ1-2,TRBV27,-,TGTGCCAGCAGTTTATCTGGGCAGCAGGGCTACACCTTC,CASSLSGQQGYTF
TRBD1,TRBJ1-5,TRBV6-5,-,TGTGCCAGCAGTCCCCGGGACAGGGGGCGGCAGCCCCAGCATTTT,CASSPRDRGRQPQHF
TRBD1,TRBJ2-7,TRBV23-1,-,TGCGCCAGCAGTCAATCGGGGGGGACAGGGGGCTACGAGCAGTACTTC,CASSQSGGTGGYEQYF
TRBD1,TRBJ1-5,TRBV19,-,TGTGCCAGTAGTTCGGACAGGGGGCAAGGAGGTGGGGAGCCCCAGCATTTT,CASSSDRGQGGGEPQHF
TRBD2,TRBJ2-1,TRBV7-3,-,TGTGCCAGCAGCTACGGGGGGGCAGCCAATGAGCAGTTCTTC,CASSYGGAANEQFF
-,TRBJ2-7,TRBV3-1/TRBV3-2,few,TGTGCCAGCAGCCAAGATCCGAAGGCACTATCCCCCCGGTACTTC,CASSQDPKALSPRYF
-,TRBJ1-2,TRBV19,-,TGTGCCAGTAAACCCGGGACGGGTTTTAACTATGGCTACACCTTC,CASKPGTGFNYGYTF
-,TRBJ1-5,TRBV2,-,TGTGCCAGCAGAGAAGGGATTAGCAATCAGCCCCAGCATTTT,CASREGISNQPQHF
TRBD2,TRBJ2-2,TRBV6-5,-,TGTGCCAGCAGTTACGGGATCGCGGGGGACGGGGAGCTGTTTTTT,CASSYGIAGDGELFF
-,TRBJ1-2,TRBV19,-,TGTGCCAGTAGGGTGGACGGTGGACTCTATGGCTACACCTTC,CASRVDGGLYGYTF
-,TRBJ2-3,TRBV7-6,-,TGTGCCAGCAGCTTAGACATGACGGGGGCCCTCCTCAGCACAGATACGCAGTATTTT,CASSLDMTGALLSTDTQYF
-,TRBJ2-4,TRBV12-3/TRBV12-4,-,TGTGCCAGCAGCGTAGCCAAAAACATTCAGTACTTC,CASSVAKNIQYF
-,TRBJ1-2,TRBV6-5,-,TGTGCCAGCAGTTATTTGGGGGAACATGGCTACACCTTC,CASSYLGEHGYTF
-,TRBJ1-2,TRBV30,-,TGTGCCTGGAGTAGTGGACGCGGTGGCTACACCTTC,CAWSSGRGGYTF
-,TRBJ2-7,TRBV10-1,-,TGCGCCAGCAGTGTCCCGCTTTTCTACGAGCAGTACTTC,CASSVPLFYEQYF
-,TRBJ1-2,TRBV29-1,once,TGCAGCGTAGCACAGGGATCCTTAGCTAACTATGGCTACACCTTC,CSVAQGSLANYGYTF
TRBD1,TRBJ1-2,TRBV6-5,-,TGTGCCAGCAGTCCCGACAGGGGGTCGGGGTATGGCTACACCTTC,CASSPDRGSGYGYTF
-,TRBJ2-1,TRBV7-8,-,TGTGCCAGCAGCTTAGATCCGAGTAGGTACAATGAGCAGTTCTTC,CASSLDPSRYNEQFF
-,TRBJ2-7,TRBV5-1,-,TGCGCCAGCAGCTTGGGACTTCCCACCTACGAGCAGTACTTC,CASSLGLPTYEQYF
-,TRBJ1-5,TRBV13,few,TGTGCCAGCAGCTTAGGGGGAGGGCAGCCCCAGCATTTT,CASSLGGGQPQHF
-,TRBJ2-5,TRBV28,once,TGTGCCAGCAGTTTTGGCCGGGAGACCCAGTACTTC,CASSFGRETQYF
-,TRBJ2-7,TRBV3-1/TRBV3-2,-,TGTGCCAGCAGGGAGTGGAGGGACGGCACCTACGAGCAGTACTTC,CASREWRDGTYEQYF
-,TRBJ1-1,TRBV7-8,-,TGTGCCAGCAGCTTAGCGACAGGCGGGAACACTGAAGCTTTCTTT,CASSLATGGNTEAFF
TRBD2,TRBJ2-3,TRBV6-2/TRBV6-3,-,TGTGCCAGCAGTTATAACCGCGGGGGGCGGGATACGCAGTATTTT,CASSYNRGGRDTQYF
TRBD2,TRBJ2-2,TRBV19,-,TGTGCCAGTGATAGGGTGGGACTAGAAGCCGGGGAGCTGTTTTTT,CASDRVGLEAGELFF
TRBD2,TRBJ2-1,TRBV6-2/TRBV6-3,-,TGTGCCAGCAGTAGAACGGGGGGGCCAGTGAATGAGCAGTTCTTC,CASSRTGGPVNEQFF
-,TRBJ1-2,TRBV5-8,-,TGTGCCAGCAGCCCCTATCCGGGTTCGCATGGCTACACCTTC,CASSPYPGSHGYTF
-,TRBJ1-1,TRBV6-5,-,TGTGCCAGCACTGCGTCCGAAAGGGCTTTCTTT,CASTASERAFF
-,TRBJ1-6,TRBV28,once,TGTGCCAGCAGAGACGGAGGGTCCTATAATTCACCCCTCCACTTT,CASRDGGSYNSPLHF
-,TRBJ2-7,TRBV20-1,-,TGCAGTGCTAGTTTGGGGGCCGGAGAGCAGTACTTC,CSASLGAGEQYF
-,TRBJ2-3,TRBV2,once,TGTGCCAGCAGTGAATATATCTCAGATACGCAGTATTTT,CASSEYISDTQYF